The next 21 T cell receptor beta chains were all read from a single sample in a study of T cell repertoires in cytomegalovirus infection. Their specific antigens are unknown. TCRdb reprocessed the reads with MiXCR, giving one entry per CDR3 protein. This table has about 920,000 distinct CDR3 sequences, roughly a third appearing once. Material: cultured CD8+ T cells from PBMCs, obtained from culture after CMV antigen stimulation. Every receptor here comes from a human donor in good health (CMV status not recorded). Some clones in this sample may be carry-over from other donors' samples.

This clonotype came up many times. This rearrangement joins TRBV12-3 or TRBV12-4 to TRBJ2-1; 8 bases agree with TRBD1. This CDR3 comprises 13 residues. Losses at the gene ends were 4 bases for V and 5 bases for J; bases not matched to a gene: 1. The chain's CDR3 is CASSSQGDNEQFF. For the CDR3, the DNA is TGTGCCAGCAGTTCACAGGGGGACAATGAGCAGTTCTTC.

This clonotype was detected only a few times. The chain links TRBV19 to TRBJ2-7; D unclear. In germline, CDR1 is LNHDA, CDR2 SQIVND (reference sequence). Trimming shortened V by 6 bases and J by 3 bases, and 3 bases separated the two germline ends. The CDR3 loop spans 10 amino acids. The CDR3, as DNA: TGTGCCAGTAGCTACTACGAGCAGTACGTC. It translates to CASSYYEQYV.

This clonotype was counted many times. This sequence joins TRBV25-1 and TRBJ2-7; 8 nucleotides agree with TRBD1. The CDR3 sequence is 19 residues long. Germline CDR1 reads MGHDK; CDR2 reads SYGVNS. V dropped 6 bases and J dropped 6; count of bases not matched to a gene: 25. CDR3: CASSAPGTGTFVTYVEQYF. Written as DNA, the CDR3 is TGTGCCAGCAGCGCCCCAGGGACAGGTACGTTTGTGACCTACGTCGAGCAGTACTTC.

This clonotype was counted between two and nine times. V gene TRBV28 combines with J gene TRBJ2-3; tentative D call: TRBD2 (6 bases). Germline V gene data show CDR1 as MDHEN and CDR2 as SYDVKM. The CDR3 loop spans 14 amino acids. Between the trimmed V and J ends, which lost 5 bases and 2 bases, there was a span of 11 bases. The CDR3 is CASSLGGHTDTQYF. The CDR3 bases are TGTGCCAGCAGTCTCGGGGGTCACACAGATACGCAGTATTTT.

Only a few counts were recorded for this clonotype. CDR3 DNA sequence: TGTGCCACCAGTGATCCTGGACTAGCGGGGAGAGGAGATACGCAGTATTTT. It is translated as CATSDPGLAGRGDTQYF. The chain is built from TRBV24-1 and TRBJ2-3, with 12 positions matching TRBD2. V lost 3 bases, J lost 5 bases, and 8 bases stayed unmatched. Germline lookup yields CDR1 KGHDR and CDR2 SFDVKD. The CDR3 consists of 17 residues.

This clonotype was recorded at least ten times. This chain links TRBV6-2 or TRBV6-3 with TRBJ1-1, with 7 bases that match TRBD1. This CDR3 has 15 amino acids. The V gene's germline CDR1 is MNHEY and CDR2 SVGEGT. J lost 4 bases, V lost 1 base, and 6 bases had no gene match. In nucleotides, the CDR3 is TGTGCCAGCAGTTACTTGAACAGGGGCGTCACTGAAGCTTTCTTT. Its translation: CASSYLNRGVTEAFF.

This clonotype was observed a few times. This chain uses TRBV4-1 with TRBJ2-7; TRBD1 agrees at 9 bases. Germline V CDR1 and CDR2: MGHRA, YSYEKL. The CDR3 has 15 amino acids. With V trimmed by 2 bases and J by 2 bases, 4 bases remained unmatched. CDR3 residues: CASSQTGTGPYEQYV. The CDR3 DNA reads TGCGCCAGCAGCCAAACCGGGACAGGGCCCTACGAGCAGTACGTC.

The gene calls are TRBV15 and TRBJ2-3; TRBD1 matches at 10 bases. This CDR3 contains 16 residues. Trimming took 1 base from V and 4 from J; bases not matched to a gene: 5. Germline assignment: CDR1 LNHNV and CDR2 YYDKDF (reference sequence). The DNA for the CDR3 is TGTGCCACCAGCAGAGCGGGGACAGGGGTGGCAGATACGCAGTATTTT. Translating it yields CATSRAGTGVADTQYF.

The genes are TRBV27 and TRBJ2-3; 8 bases align to TRBD2. The CDR3 loop spans 15 amino acids. V trimming: 8 bases; J trimming: 5 bases; junction bases outside the gene matches: 12. Germline V lookup: CDR1 MNHEY, CDR2 SMNVEV (reference sequence). The CDR3 nucleotides read TGTGCCAGCGCTTTCACCGGGGGGGGAATAGATACGCAGTATTTT. It encodes CASAFTGGGIDTQYF.

The chain joins TRBV18 to TRBJ2-7, with D maybe TRBD2 (6 bases). CDR1 and CDR2 from the germline V gene are KGHSH and LQKENI. The CDR3 is made up of 13 amino acids. V was trimmed by 7 bases and J by 2 bases, leaving 12 bases between them. The CDR3 sequence is CASFGDSPYEQYV. CDR3 bases: TGTGCCAGCTTTGGGGACTCCCCCTACGAGCAGTACGTC.

In this sample, this clonotype turned up many times. The rearrangement joins TRBV7-8 to TRBJ2-7; 7 bases map to TRBD1. J lost 1 base, V lost 6 bases, and 6 bases had no gene match. Looked up from germline, CDR1 is SGHVS and CDR2 is FQNEAQ. The CDR3 loop spans 14 amino acids. The CDR3 sequence: CASSPPGQSYEQYV. DNA of the CDR3: TGTGCCAGCAGTCCACCGGGACAGTCCTACGAGCAGTACGTC.

This clonotype has only one observation. Relative to the germline gene, one junction end is altered; a read error may explain this. The chain is built from TRBV7-4 and TRBJ1-1; 7 nucleotides line up with TRBD1. The CDR3 length is 12 residues. From germline, CDR1 is SGHVT and CDR2 SQSDAQ. The CDR3, as DNA: TGTGTCAGCAGCCCAGGGGGTCGGGAAGCTTTCTTT. This encodes CVSSPGGREAFF.

On this clonotype: One end of the junction does not line up with germline, which may come from a read error. The gene calls are TRBV27 and TRBJ1-5; no reliable D call. Germline V gene sequence: CDR1 MNHEY, CDR2 SMNVEV (reference sequence). CDR3 length: 16 amino acids. For the CDR3, the DNA is TGTGCCAGCAGTCTATCCTCGGGCCTTAGCAATCAGCCCCAGCATTTT. This translates into CASSLSSGLSNQPQHF.

This clonotype was seen a few times. CDR3 bases: TGTGCCAGCAGTTTAGTCCCCTTCGAAGTTGGCCCCTACAATGAGCAGTTCTTC. Protein sequence: CASSLVPFEVGPYNEQFF. The rearrangement links TRBV12-3 or TRBV12-4 to TRBJ2-1, with D uncertain. The CDR3 loop spans 18 amino acids. V lost 1 base and J 2 bases, leaving 18 bases between the germline ends.

This clonotype was picked up many times. The chain carries TRBV7-4 and TRBJ2-3; no firm D call. V was trimmed by 1 base and J by 0 bases, leaving 11 bases between them. Germline-derived CDR1 and CDR2 are SGHVT and SQSDAQ. The CDR3 is made up of 16 amino acids. CDR3 protein: CASSLGFELSTDTQYF. The CDR3 coding sequence is TGTGCCAGCAGCTTAGGGTTCGAACTGAGCACAGATACGCAGTATTTT.

With regard to this clonotype: One junction end disagrees with the germline gene, perhaps due to a read error. The chain combines TRBV7-7 with TRBJ2-7, with a possible D match to TRBD2 (6 bases). This CDR3 spans 14 amino acids. The V gene's germline CDR1 is SSHAT and CDR2 FNYEAQ (reference sequence). CDR3 residues: CASSLTGWGDEQYF. The CDR3 nucleotides are TGTGCTAGCAGCTTGACCGGTTGGGGGGACGAGCAGTACTTC. Drawing the rest from reference TRBV7-7 and TRBJ2-7, the complete variable domain is GAGVSQSPRYKVTKRGQDVTLRCDPISSHATLYWYQQALGQGPEFLTYFNYEAQPDKSGLPSDRFSAERPEGSISTLTIQRTEQRDSAMYRCASSLTGWGDEQYFGPGTRLTVT.

This clonotype showed up just a few times. This chain's CDR3 is CASSEWAGGSDTQYF. Here the CDR3 DNA reads TGTGCCAGCAGTGAATGGGCGGGGGGGTCAGATACGCAGTATTTT. V gene TRBV2 combines with J gene TRBJ2-3, with 9 bases identical to TRBD2. The CDR3 is 15 residues long. The V and J ends lost 2 bases and 4 bases, in that order; junction bases with no gene match: 4. Germline V CDR1 and CDR2: SNHLY, FYNNEI.

This clonotype was counted at least ten times. The chain recombines TRBV7-9 with TRBJ1-2; 9 bases fit TRBD1. The germline CDR1 and CDR2 sequences are SEHNR and FQNEAQ (reference sequence). With 4 bases clipped from V and 3 bases from J, the junction kept 6 bases outside the gene matches. CDR3 length equals 15 residues. CDR3 coding DNA: TGTGCCAGCAGCTCCCGGGACAGGGTGCACTATGGCTACACCTTC. Amino acid sequence: CASSSRDRVHYGYTF.

The genes are TRBV12-3 or TRBV12-4 and TRBJ1-2; weak D call: TRBD1 (5 bases). The CDR3 sequence is 15 residues long. The ends were cut back, 1 base at V and 4 bases at J, with 13 bases in the middle. The CDR3 here is CASSLGGFTSYGYTF. CDR3 DNA: TGTGCCAGCAGTTTAGGGGGGTTCACCTCCTATGGCTACACCTTC.

In this sample, this clonotype turned up many times. The chain uses TRBV15 and TRBJ2-2, with no clear D. Trimming pared 4 bases from V and 6 bases from J, leaving 9 bases between. This CDR3 region has 13 residues. The germline CDR1 and CDR2 sequences are LNHNV and YYDKDF (reference sequence). The CDR3 DNA reads TGTGCCACCAGCAACAGACCCGCCGGGGAGCTGTTTTTT. The encoded protein is CATSNRPAGELFF.

V gene TRBV14 combines with J gene TRBJ1-2; no definite D call. This CDR3 is 14 amino acids long. Germline loops: CDR1 SGHDN, CDR2 FVKESK. V was clipped by 4 bases and J by 8 bases, with 17 bases between them. CDR3 protein: CASSPLTRLEGYTF. The DNA for the CDR3 is TGTGCCAGCAGCCCACTTACAAGGCTTGAGGGCTACACCTTC. The full variable domain, with the rest looked up from reference TRBV14 and TRBJ1-2, is EAGVTQFPSHSVIEKGQTVTLRCDPISGHDNLYWYRRVMGKEIKFLLHFVKESKQDESGMPNNRFLAERTGGTYSTLKVQPAELEDSGVYFCASSPLTRLEGYTFGSGTRLTVV.